This TCR beta chain was found in a study of OX40 agonist ivuxolimab in advanced cancers. Study information: Patients in the trial were receiving intravenous ivuxolimab every 2 weeks, at doses of 0.01 to 10 mg/kg. Prior checkpoint blockade (anti-PD-1, anti-PD-L1 or anti-CTLA-4) was permitted; approximately 40% had it. Study-wide findings and caveats: CD4+ T cells averaged fewer expanded clones than CD8+ T cells.

Concerning this clone: Its antigen is unidentified.

Clones were sequenced by immunoSEQ multiplex PCR, and TCRdb holds only the in-frame ones, with some missing. Of approximately 60,000 clones in the sample, around four fifths were seen once. This receptor was obtained from an adult with an advanced solid tumor such as melanoma, head and neck, liver or kidney cancer. The sequences come from CD4+ or CD8+ T cells sorted from blood, collected in a trial of the OX40 agonist ivuxolimab.

The CDR3 sequence: CASSPTFTGAEANVLTF. The CDR3 DNA follows: TGTGCCAGCAGCCCCACTTTCACAGGGGCAGAGGCCAACGTCCTGACTTTC. The chain recombines TRBV7-9 with TRBJ2-6, with 7 bases that match TRBD1. V lost 5 bases and J lost 6; bases outside the gene matches: 13. The CDR3 covers 17 residues. Germline CDR1 SEHNR, CDR2 FQNEAQ (reference sequence).